The clone carrying this TCR beta chain has a handful of counts. Its antigen is unidentified. The record originates from a study of T-cell reconstitution after alpha-beta-depleted transplantation in children. Study results and limitations: Several hundred graft clones that had expanded were reportedly the source of alpha-beta T cells about two months after transplant.

The V gene's germline CDR1 is SQVTM and CDR2 ANQGSEA. Trimming removed 6 bases at V and 1 base at J, with 12 bases between. There are 14 residues in the CDR3. During its preparation, the TCRbeta library received unique molecular identifiers. Via MiXCR, TCRdb re-called the PCR reads, giving one row per CDR3 protein. This table has about 980,000 distinct CDR3 sequences, about 26% appearing once. This sequence joins TRBV29-1 and TRBJ2-2; D uncertain. The starting material was PBMCs, mostly from graft donor cells, obtained 360 days after TCRalphabeta/CD19-depleted stem cell transplant. The clonotype comes from a boy in the first two years of life who had a stem cell transplant for SCID, so the T cells may come from the graft donor. The chain's CDR3 is CSVVLYRNTGELFF. The CDR3 bases are TGCAGCGTCGTGTTATACAGGAACACCGGGGAGCTGTTTTTT.